The 21 T cell receptor beta chains below were found in one sample sequenced in a study of PD-L1 blockade in urothelial cancer. Libraries were prepared by immunoSEQ multiplex PCR; TCRdb keeps only in-frame clonotypes and omits some of them. The sample carries about 50,000 clones, roughly 80% recorded once. Time point of the sample: peripheral blood 6 weeks after treatment start. Source: PBMCs, taken around atezolizumab (anti-PD-L1) treatment. The receptors originated from a man between 65 and 85 years old with urothelial cancer.

This clone was seen only a few times. The chain links TRBV19 to TRBJ2-2; 9 nucleotides match TRBD1. The ends lost 6 bases at V and 4 bases at J; junction bases unmatched: 3. The CDR3 runs 14 residues. Germline V gene data show CDR1 as LNHDA and CDR2 as SQIVND (reference sequence). The CDR3 sequence is CASSGTGSTGELFF. The CDR3 DNA is TGTGCCAGTAGCGGGACAGGGTCCACCGGGGAGCTGTTTTTT. Full variable domain (missing parts from reference TRBV19 and TRBJ2-2): DGGITQSPKYLFRKEGQNVTLSCEQNLNHDAMYWYRQDPGQGLRLIYYSQIVNDFQKGDIAEGYSVSREKKESFPLTVTSAQKNPTAFYLCASSGTGSTGELFFGEGSRLTVL.

The J gene is TRBJ1-2, the V gene TRBV6-5; 8 bases align to TRBD1. The ends lost 5 bases at V and 8 bases at J; junction bases unmatched: 10. Germline CDR1 is MNHEY and CDR2 is SVGAGI. The CDR3 is 14 residues long. The DNA of the CDR3 is TGTGCCAGCAGTCCTCATACAGGGGGTACAGGCTACACCTTC. This encodes CASSPHTGGTGYTF.

This rearrangement joins TRBV11-3 to TRBJ2-5; 11 bases fit TRBD2. The CDR3 spans 16 residues. V lost 1 base to trimming and J lost 2 bases; unmatched junction nucleotides: 3. Looked up from germline, CDR1 is SGHNT and CDR2 is YENEEA. The CDR3, as DNA: TGTGCCAGCAGCTTAGGTGGGACTAGCGGACAAGAGACCCAGTACTTC. Protein: CASSLGGTSGQETQYF.

The chain links TRBV6-6 to TRBJ1-4; 7 bases line up with TRBD1. The CDR3 loop spans 14 amino acids. The V gene end was trimmed by 7 bases and the J gene end by 7 bases; junction bases not matched to a gene: 9. Germline CDR1 and CDR2: MNHNY and SVGAGI (reference sequence). DNA for the CDR3: TGTGCCAGCAAGAAGGGGGCCTCTAGTGAAAAACTGTTTTTT. The encoded protein is CASKKGASSEKLFF.

This chain connects TRBV11-2 to TRBJ2-7; the match to TRBD1 covers 9 bases. V was clipped by 3 bases and J by 6 bases; unmatched bases: 9. This CDR3 is 15 amino acids long. Per the germline V gene, CDR1 is SGHAT and CDR2 is FQNNGV. CDR3 loop: CASSFGGGQGSEQYF. For the CDR3, the DNA is TGTGCCAGCAGCTTCGGAGGGGGACAGGGAAGCGAGCAGTACTTC.

The V gene is TRBV19, the J gene TRBJ1-5; D unclear. The CDR3 is 17 residues long. V dropped 7 bases and J dropped 0 bases, with 19 bases sitting between them. CDR1 and CDR2 (germline): LNHDA, SQIVND (reference sequence). The CDR3, as DNA: TGTGCCAGTACCCCGGATTACGGGTCTTATAGCAATCAGCCCCAGCATTTT. Encoded protein: CASTPDYGSYSNQPQHF.

The chain carries TRBV4-1 and TRBJ1-4; 7 nucleotides agree with TRBD1. This CDR3 region has 16 residues. The germline gives CDR1 MGHRA, CDR2 YSYEKL. Trimming removed 0 bases from V and 8 bases from J; junction bases left unmatched: 9. The CDR3 is CASSQDWRQGDEKLFF. The DNA for the CDR3 is TGCGCCAGCAGCCAAGATTGGAGGCAGGGGGACGAAAAACTGTTTTTT.

This chain joins TRBV30 and TRBJ1-1, with TRBD1 identical over 7 bases. The CDR3 consists of 15 residues. The trim removed 2 bases at V and 0 bases at J, leaving 6 bases unmatched. Germline V gene data show CDR1 as GTSNPN and CDR2 as SVGIG (reference sequence). The CDR3 DNA is TGTGCCTGGAGTATCCGACAGGGAATGAACACTGAAGCTTTCTTT. Translation gives CAWSIRQGMNTEAFF.

V gene TRBV30 combines with J gene TRBJ2-5; 8 bases are a match to TRBD2. The CDR3 contains 14 residues. V was pared by 0 bases and J by 4 bases, with 4 bases of the junction left unmatched. Germline loops: CDR1 GTSNPN, CDR2 SVGIG (reference sequence). This CDR3 reads CAWSVPGGRETQYF. CDR3 sequence (DNA): TGTGCCTGGAGTGTACCGGGGGGGCGAGAGACCCAGTACTTC. Drawing the rest from reference TRBV30 and TRBJ2-5, the complete variable domain is SQTIHQWPATLVQPVGSPLSLECTVEGTSNPNLYWYRQAAGRGLQLLFYSVGIGQISSEVPQNLSASRPQDRQFILSSKKLLLSDSGFYLCAWSVPGGRETQYFGPGTRLLVL.

The V call is TRBV5-4, the J call TRBJ1-2; D is possibly TRBD1 (5 bases). The V gene lost 4 bases and the J gene lost 4 bases, with 17 bases spanning the gap. CDR1 and CDR2 from the germline V gene are SGHNT and YYREEE (reference sequence). This CDR3 is 15 amino acids long. The CDR3 loop reads CASSESGLLGYGYTF. In nucleotides, the CDR3 is TGTGCCAGCAGCGAGTCGGGACTCCTAGGCTATGGCTACACCTTC.

The genes are TRBV4-1 and TRBJ2-7; 9 positions agree with TRBD2. The germline gives CDR1 MGHRA, CDR2 YSYEKL. CDR3 length equals 16 residues. The ends lost 3 bases at V and 4 bases at J; junction bases unmatched: 10. CDR3 sequence: CASSQIETSGGYEQYF. The CDR3 region has the DNA TGCGCCAGCAGCCAGATAGAGACTAGCGGAGGATACGAGCAGTACTTC.

At least ten counts were recorded for this clone. Other DNA sequences from this sample encode an identical CDR3 as well. The chain recombines TRBV5-4 with TRBJ1-2; 7 bases are shared with TRBD1. CDR1 is SGHNT and CDR2 is YYREEE in the germline V gene (reference sequence). Trimming removed 4 bases from V and 2 bases from J; junction bases left unmatched: 8. This CDR3 has 15 residues. The CDR3 here is CASSPRQGVNYGYTF. The CDR3 DNA sequence: TGTGCCAGCAGCCCCAGACAGGGAGTCAACTATGGCTACACCTTC.

The gene calls are TRBV7-8 and TRBJ2-1; the match to TRBD2 covers 15 bases. Trimming at V came to 5 bases and at J to 7 bases, leaving 6 bases not matched to a gene. Germline V gene lookup returns CDR1 SGHVS and CDR2 FQNEAQ. The CDR3 has 16 residues. Written as DNA, the CDR3 is TGTGCCAGCAGCCGGACTAGCGGGAGGGCCTCGAATGAGCAGTTCTTC. It encodes CASSRTSGRASNEQFF. The full variable domain, completed using reference TRBV7-8 and TRBJ2-1, is GAGVSQSPRYKVAKRGQDVALRCDPISGHVSLFWYQQALGQGPEFLTYFQNEAQLDKSGLPSDRFFAERPEGSVSTLKIQRTQQEDSAVYLCASSRTSGRASNEQFFGPGTRLTVL.

The V and J genes are TRBV6-5 and TRBJ1-1, with D perhaps TRBD1 (6 bases). V was trimmed by 2 bases and J by 5 bases, leaving 15 bases between them. Germline V CDR1 and CDR2: MNHEY, SVGAGI. The CDR3 runs 15 residues. CDR3 DNA sequence: TGTGCCAGCAGTTACATCTGGGGGCGTCTTACTGAAGCTTTCTTT. Translated, it gives CASSYIWGRLTEAFF.

V gene TRBV19 combines with J gene TRBJ2-6; tentative D call: TRBD2 (5 bases). This CDR3 is 15 amino acids long. Trimming took 3 bases from V and 1 from J, leaving 7 bases between them. Germline V gene data show CDR1 as LNHDA and CDR2 as SQIVND (reference sequence). The DNA for the CDR3 is TGTGCCAGTAGTATCGGAGGTTCTGGGGCCAACGTCCTGACTTTC. This sequence encodes CASSIGGSGANVLTF.

V is TRBV6-6 and J is TRBJ1-1; TRBD1 aligns across 10 bases. Germline assignment: CDR1 MNHNY and CDR2 SVGAGI (reference sequence). The CDR3 spans 14 residues. With V trimmed by 6 bases and J by 4 bases, 5 bases remained unmatched. The CDR3 sequence: CASSPGTGATEAFF. The CDR3 DNA follows: TGTGCCAGCAGCCCCGGGACAGGGGCCACTGAAGCTTTCTTT.

The chain uses TRBV27 and TRBJ2-5, with 8 bases lining up with TRBD1. Germline trimming cut 3 bases from V and 2 bases from J; bases unmatched to any gene: 8. The germline V gene has CDR1 MNHEY and CDR2 SMNVEV (reference sequence). CDR3 length: 16 amino acids. The CDR3 is CASSFGTGHLQETQYF. The CDR3 bases are TGTGCCAGCAGTTTTGGGACAGGCCACCTTCAAGAGACCCAGTACTTC.

This clone was counted once. The chain couples TRBV27 to TRBJ1-1; 9 bases agree with TRBD1. The trim removed 6 bases at V and 0 bases at J, leaving 8 bases unmatched. Germline CDR1 reads MNHEY; CDR2 reads SMNVEV (reference sequence). This CDR3 has 16 residues. The CDR3: CASRPEGDRVNTEAFF. CDR3 in DNA: TGTGCCAGCAGACCTGAGGGGGACAGGGTGAACACTGAAGCTTTCTTT.

This rearrangement joins TRBV18 to TRBJ1-1; a possible D gene is TRBD1 (6 bases). The CDR3 loop spans 16 amino acids. V dropped 2 bases and J dropped 4 bases, with 17 bases sitting between them. The germline V gene has CDR1 KGHSH and CDR2 LQKENI. Written as DNA, the CDR3 is TGTGCCAGCTCACCAAGGGAGGGGGAATTTAGCACTGAAGCTTTCTTT. Amino acid sequence: CASSPREGEFSTEAFF.

This clone has just one count. The V and J genes are TRBV6-5 and TRBJ1-2; D perhaps matches TRBD1 (6 bases). The CDR3 spans 14 residues. The germline gives CDR1 MNHEY, CDR2 SVGAGI. Trimming pared 1 base from V and 10 bases from J, leaving 16 bases between. CDR3 coding DNA: TGTGCCAGCAGTTACTGGGGGCGGTCGGCCAACTACACCTTC. Translated: CASSYWGRSANYTF.

This clone came up once. The CDR3 is CAWRMGQGGTEAFF. The CDR3 coding sequence is TGTGCCTGGAGGATGGGACAGGGAGGGACTGAAGCTTTCTTT. The chain joins TRBV30 to TRBJ1-1, with 9 bases that match TRBD1. CDR3 length: 14 residues. V shed 3 bases, J shed 5 bases, and the junction held 7 bases outside the gene matches. In germline, CDR1 is GTSNPN, CDR2 SVGIG (reference sequence).